These 29 T cell receptor beta chains share one sample of origin, sequenced in a study of early T cells in non-severe SARS-CoV-2 infection. TCRdb itself ran the 5' RACE reads through MiXCR, one entry per CDR3 protein. The sample yields around 80,000 distinct CDR3 sequences, roughly 13% seen once. Material for sequencing was whole blood. The receptors were gathered from an adult who was a healthcare worker with PCR-confirmed SARS-CoV-2 infection or an uninfected control (not recorded which).

The rearrangement joins TRBV30 to TRBJ1-1, with unresolved D. This CDR3 spans 13 amino acids. Germline V gene sequence: CDR1 GTSNPN, CDR2 SVGIG (reference sequence). The V gene lost 4 bases and the J gene lost 1 base, with 10 bases spanning the gap. The CDR3 sequence: CAWNYNGNTEAFF. CDR3 bases: TGTGCCTGGAACTATAACGGGAACACTGAAGCTTTCTTT.

The chain links TRBV9 to TRBJ2-1; the D is unclear. Germline assignment: CDR1 SGDLS and CDR2 YYNGEE. CDR3 length: 13 amino acids. The V and J ends lost 0 bases and 4 bases respectively, with 5 bases between them. The CDR3 loop reads CASSVESYNEQFF. For the CDR3, the DNA is TGTGCCAGCAGCGTAGAAAGTTACAATGAGCAGTTCTTC.

The rearrangement joins TRBV7-9 to TRBJ1-5; the match to TRBD1 covers 8 bases. V gave up 3 bases and J gave up 2 bases; unmatched junction bases: 6. The length of the CDR3 is 16 residues. In germline, CDR1 is SEHNR, CDR2 FQNEAQ (reference sequence). The CDR3 bases are TGTGCCAGCAGCTTGGGTCAGGGGGCTCGCAATCAGCCCCAGCATTTT. Residues: CASSLGQGARNQPQHF.

This clonotype was detected ten times or more. The chain carries TRBV28 and TRBJ2-6; TRBD1 matches 8 bases. The germline gives CDR1 MDHEN, CDR2 SYDVKM. V trimming: 4 bases; J trimming: 2 bases; junction bases outside the gene matches: 1. CDR3 size: 15 residues. The CDR3 reads CASSSQGAGANVLTF. The CDR3 coding sequence is TGTGCCAGCAGTTCACAGGGGGCTGGGGCCAACGTCCTGACTTTC.

This clonotype was recorded at least ten times. The CDR3: CSGRQGQETQYF. DNA of the CDR3: TGCAGTGGGCGACAGGGGCAAGAGACCCAGTACTTC. V is TRBV20-1 and J is TRBJ2-5; 8 bases line up with TRBD1. The germline CDR1 and CDR2 sequences are DFQATT and SNEGSKA (reference sequence). This CDR3 comprises 12 residues. J was trimmed by 2 bases and V by 7 bases; bases with no gene match: 3.

The rearrangement joins TRBV18 to TRBJ2-1; 12 positions agree with TRBD1. CDR1 and CDR2 (germline): KGHSH, LQKENI. This CDR3 is 19 amino acids long. The ends lost 5 bases at V and 3 bases at J; junction bases unmatched: 14. CDR3 DNA: TGTGCCAGCTCATCAAGCCCTGCCGGGACAGGGGGCCGCTACAATGAGCAGTTCTTC. Translating it yields CASSSSPAGTGGRYNEQFF.

This clonotype was recorded many times. The V call is TRBV29-1, the J call TRBJ2-7; D possibly uses TRBD1 or TRBD2 (5 bases each). V lost 7 bases and J lost 3, with 13 bases in between. In germline, CDR1 is SQVTM, CDR2 ANQGSEA. The CDR3 runs 12 residues. The CDR3 loop is CSARDRHYEQYF. In DNA, the CDR3 is TGCAGCGCCAGGGACCGCCACTACGAGCAGTACTTC.

In this sample, this clonotype turned up many times. This chain connects TRBV24-1 to TRBJ2-2, with 13 nucleotides matching TRBD2. Germline assignment: CDR1 KGHDR and CDR2 SFDVKD. CDR3 length: 18 amino acids. V dropped 9 bases and J dropped 0; count of bases not matched to a gene: 9. CDR3 region: CATSRGLAGVPNTGELFF. The CDR3 DNA sequence: TGTGCCACCTCACGAGGACTAGCGGGGGTCCCGAACACCGGGGAGCTGTTTTTT.

The gene calls are TRBV7-2 and TRBJ2-3; no reliable D call. Trimming removed 3 bases from V and 6 bases from J, with 10 bases in between. The germline V gene has CDR1 SGHTA and CDR2 FQGNSA. There are 13 residues in the CDR3. The CDR3 nucleotides are TGTGCCAGCAGCTTTCCTCCCAGTGATACGCAGTATTTT. Translation: CASSFPPSDTQYF. Drawing the rest from reference TRBV7-2 and TRBJ2-3, the complete variable domain is GAGVSQSPSNKVTEKGKDVELRCDPISGHTALYWYRQSLGQGLEFLIYFQGNSAPDKSGLPSDRFSAERTGGSVSTLTIQRTQQEDSAVYLCASSFPPSDTQYFGPGTRLTVL.

In its sample, this clonotype was seen a few times. The chain is built from TRBV29-1 and TRBJ2-4; D call uncertain. The germline V and J ends were trimmed by 3 bases and 0 bases, with 9 bases remaining between them. The CDR3 runs 14 residues. The germline gives CDR1 SQVTM, CDR2 ANQGSEA. DNA for the CDR3: TGCAGCGTTGATCCCAACTTAGCCAAAAACATTCAGTACTTC. Its protein product is CSVDPNLAKNIQYF. Filled out from reference TRBV29-1 and TRBJ2-4, the complete variable domain reads SAVISQKPSRDICQRGTSLTIQCQVDSQVTMMFWYRQQPGQSLTLIATANQGSEATYESGFVIDKFPISRPNLTFSTLTVSNMSPEDSSIYLCSVDPNLAKNIQYFGAGTRLSVL.

This clonotype has just a few counts. V is TRBV29-1 and J is TRBJ2-5, with 7 bases that match TRBD2. This CDR3 has 14 amino acids. Germline values: CDR1 SQVTM, CDR2 ANQGSEA. Trimming took 6 bases from V and 2 from J; bases not matched to a gene: 9. CDR3 loop: CSVKTSKNQETQYF. The CDR3 DNA reads TGCAGCGTGAAGACTAGCAAGAATCAAGAGACCCAGTACTTC. Together with reference TRBV29-1 and TRBJ2-5, the CDR3 gives the full variable domain: SAVISQKPSRDICQRGTSLTIQCQVDSQVTMMFWYRQQPGQSLTLIATANQGSEATYESGFVIDKFPISRPNLTFSTLTVSNMSPEDSSIYLCSVKTSKNQETQYFGPGTRLLVL.

This clonotype was seen once. The V gene is TRBV20-1, the J gene TRBJ2-1, with 11 bases fitting TRBD2. J was trimmed by 6 bases and V by 6 bases; bases with no gene match: 7. Germline V gene sequence: CDR1 DFQATT, CDR2 SNEGSKA (reference sequence). The CDR3 loop spans 14 amino acids. CDR3 protein: CSAPTSGGINEQFF. CDR3 nucleotides: TGCAGTGCACCCACTAGCGGGGGAATCAATGAGCAGTTCTTC.

The table lists this clonotype with a few counts. The chain uses TRBV6-2 or TRBV6-3 and TRBJ2-2, with TRBD1 matching over 8 bases. This CDR3 is built from 15 residues. V gave up 5 bases and J gave up 6 bases; unmatched junction bases: 8. Looked up from germline, CDR1 is MNHEY and CDR2 is SVGEGT. This CDR3 is CASSGVTGAAGELFF. The CDR3 DNA follows: TGTGCCAGCAGTGGAGTGACAGGGGCTGCCGGGGAGCTGTTTTTT.

In this sample, this clonotype turned up many times. The V and J genes are TRBV3-1 and TRBJ2-7; tentative D call: TRBD1 (5 bases). Looked up from germline, CDR1 is LGHDT and CDR2 is YNNKEL (reference sequence). The V and J ends lost 4 bases and 5 bases respectively, with 15 bases between them. The CDR3 covers 14 residues. The CDR3 region is CASSRRYRPHEQYF. The CDR3 DNA follows: TGTGCCAGCAGCCGGAGATACAGGCCCCACGAGCAGTACTTC.

At least ten counts were recorded for this clonotype. The V call is TRBV2, the J call TRBJ1-1; no firm D call. From germline, CDR1 is SNHLY and CDR2 FYNNEI. The ends were cut back, 7 bases at V and 3 bases at J, with 6 bases in the middle. The CDR3 length is 11 residues. CDR3 DNA sequence: TGTGCCAGCAAGGGCTACACTGAAGCTTTCTTT. Its protein product is CASKGYTEAFF.

This clonotype was recorded many times. V is TRBV11-2 and J is TRBJ2-1; D ambiguous. Trimming pared 2 bases from V and 7 bases from J, leaving 9 bases between. Germline CDR1 reads SGHAT; CDR2 reads FQNNGV. The length of the CDR3 is 13 residues. CDR3 nucleotide sequence: TGTGCCAGCAGCTTATCCCCTAGTAATGAGCAGTTCTTC. It specifies CASSLSPSNEQFF. The full variable domain, rest sourced from reference TRBV11-2 and TRBJ2-1, is EAGVAQSPRYKIIEKRQSVAFWCNPISGHATLYWYQQILGQGPKLLIQFQNNGVVDDSQLPKDRFSAERLKGVDSTLKIQPAKLEDSAVYLCASSLSPSNEQFFGPGTRLTVL.

The sample holds a few counts of this clonotype. The J gene is TRBJ1-1, the V gene TRBV7-2, with D maybe TRBD1 (6 bases). The CDR3 covers 15 residues. Germline assignment: CDR1 SGHTA and CDR2 FQGNSA. V was cut by 3 bases and J by 1 base, with 12 bases left in between. The CDR3 DNA reads TGTGCCAGCAGCTTGACAGGTTTGGCGAACACTGAAGCTTTCTTT. Its translation: CASSLTGLANTEAFF. The complete variable domain, with remaining parts taken from reference TRBV7-2 and TRBJ1-1, reads GAGVSQSPSNKVTEKGKDVELRCDPISGHTALYWYRQSLGQGLEFLIYFQGNSAPDKSGLPSDRFSAERTGGSVSTLTIQRTQQEDSAVYLCASSLTGLANTEAFFGQGTRLTVV.

This clonotype was seen a handful of times. V and J are TRBV7-8 and TRBJ1-2; D not certain. The CDR3 extends over 15 amino acids. Trimming shortened V by 4 bases and J by 0 bases, and 12 bases separated the two germline ends. Per the germline V gene, CDR1 is SGHVS and CDR2 is FQNEAQ. The CDR3 nucleotides are TGTGCCAGCAGCTACGGGTCGAACGCTAACTATGGCTACACCTTC. Encoded protein: CASSYGSNANYGYTF. The full variable domain, in which reference TRBV7-8 and TRBJ1-2 provide the parts outside the CDR3, is GAGVSQSPRYKVAKRGQDVALRCDPISGHVSLFWYQQALGQGPEFLTYFQNEAQLDKSGLPSDRFFAERPEGSVSTLKIQRTQQEDSAVYLCASSYGSNANYGYTFGSGTRLTVV.

This clonotype was counted at least ten times. The chain couples TRBV25-1 to TRBJ2-1; 9 bases agree with TRBD2. Losses at the gene ends were 4 bases for V and 6 bases for J; bases not matched to a gene: 7. Germline CDR1 and CDR2: MGHDK and SYGVNS. The CDR3 totals 15 residues. The CDR3 nucleotides are TGTGCCAGCAGTGGGCGGGGGGGCTTTATCAATGAGCAGTTCTTC. This translates into CASSGRGGFINEQFF.

This clonotype turned up a few times. V usage is TRBV6-5 and J usage is TRBJ1-1; 7 positions agree with TRBD1. CDR3 size: 13 residues. J gave up 7 bases and V 0 bases, and 2 bases lay outside the gene matches. Germline CDR1 MNHEY, CDR2 SVGAGI. This CDR3 is CASSYSTGFEAFF. CDR3 coding DNA: TGTGCCAGCAGTTACTCGACAGGGTTTGAAGCTTTCTTT.

This clonotype has just a few counts. The chain links TRBV2 to TRBJ2-1; D unclear. Germline assignment: CDR1 SNHLY and CDR2 FYNNEI. CDR3 length: 13 amino acids. V was pared by 2 bases and J by 9 bases, with 11 bases between. As DNA, the CDR3 is TGTGCCAGCAGTGAACCCCCGGACGGTGAGCAGTTCTTC. Its protein is CASSEPPDGEQFF.

This clonotype was recorded many times. V is TRBV30 and J is TRBJ2-1; 8 nucleotides match TRBD1. The CDR3 consists of 12 residues. Germline assignment: CDR1 GTSNPN and CDR2 SVGIG (reference sequence). J was trimmed by 14 bases and V by 1 base; bases with no gene match: 7. DNA of the CDR3: TGTGCCTGGAGTGCCACAGGGGGTAAGGAGTTCTTC. As protein: CAWSATGGKEFF.

This clonotype was recorded many times. The chain couples TRBV20-1 to TRBJ1-2; D gene uncertain. V was cut by 4 bases and J by 4 bases, with 7 bases left in between. The CDR3 is made up of 11 amino acids. In germline, CDR1 is DFQATT, CDR2 SNEGSKA (reference sequence). In DNA form, the CDR3 reads TGCAGTGCTAAAAGGGCCTATGGCTACACCTTC. This gives the protein CSAKRAYGYTF.

This clonotype was seen repeatedly, ten times or more. The V call is TRBV30, the J call TRBJ2-1; TRBD2 is a possible D gene (6 bases). V was shortened by 5 bases and J by 10 bases, with 21 bases between the two germline ends. The CDR3 sequence is 14 residues long. CDR1 is GTSNPN and CDR2 is SVGIG in the germline V gene (reference sequence). CDR3 loop: CAWSRLGTFGEQFF. CDR3 DNA: TGTGCCTGGTCGCGACTAGGAACGTTCGGCGAGCAGTTCTTC.

The gene calls are TRBV20-1 and TRBJ2-3; 8 bases agree with TRBD2. This CDR3 has 18 residues. Germline loops: CDR1 DFQATT, CDR2 SNEGSKA (reference sequence). V dropped 0 bases and J dropped 2; count of bases not matched to a gene: 13. The CDR3 protein is CSARDPGGGHSHTDTQYF. In nucleotides, the CDR3 is TGCAGTGCTAGAGATCCCGGGGGGGGGCACTCGCACACAGATACGCAGTATTTT.

The chain joins TRBV23-1 to TRBJ1-2; no reliable D call. TRBV23-1 is designated an ORF whose function remains uncertain. V lost 4 bases and J 7 bases, leaving 31 bases between the germline ends. The CDR3 runs 19 residues. The CDR3 here is CASSPRFSTALKISFGYTF. The CDR3 DNA is TGCGCCAGCAGTCCCCGCTTTTCCACAGCCTTAAAAATCTCCTTTGGCTACACCTTC.

This clonotype came up many times. The rearrangement joins TRBV20-1 to TRBJ1-2, with unresolved D. Germline V gene sequence: CDR1 DFQATT, CDR2 SNEGSKA (reference sequence). Trimming took 6 bases from V and 7 from J, leaving 18 bases between them. The CDR3 length is 13 residues. CDR3 DNA sequence: TGCAGTGCGGACCATAGCCCCCCAGGTGGCTACACCTTC. Translating gives CSADHSPPGGYTF.

This sequence joins TRBV6-5 and TRBJ2-3; D may correspond to TRBD1 or TRBD2 (6 bases each). The CDR3 runs 14 residues. CDR1 and CDR2 (germline): MNHEY, SVGAGI. The V gene lost 4 bases and the J gene lost 2 bases, with 10 bases spanning the gap. The CDR3 is CASSSRGDTDTQYF. The DNA for the CDR3 is TGTGCCAGCAGTTCAAGGGGGGACACAGATACGCAGTATTTT.

This clonotype occurred many times. The gene calls are TRBV7-8 and TRBJ1-1; 9 bases line up with TRBD1. CDR3 length: 18 residues. CDR1 and CDR2 (germline): SGHVS, FQNEAQ. The junction had 9 bases not matched to a gene; V was cut back by 1 base and J by 0 bases. The CDR3 sequence is CASSLEEGQGGMNTEAFF. Here the CDR3 DNA reads TGTGCCAGCAGCTTAGAAGAGGGACAGGGAGGAATGAACACTGAAGCTTTCTTT.